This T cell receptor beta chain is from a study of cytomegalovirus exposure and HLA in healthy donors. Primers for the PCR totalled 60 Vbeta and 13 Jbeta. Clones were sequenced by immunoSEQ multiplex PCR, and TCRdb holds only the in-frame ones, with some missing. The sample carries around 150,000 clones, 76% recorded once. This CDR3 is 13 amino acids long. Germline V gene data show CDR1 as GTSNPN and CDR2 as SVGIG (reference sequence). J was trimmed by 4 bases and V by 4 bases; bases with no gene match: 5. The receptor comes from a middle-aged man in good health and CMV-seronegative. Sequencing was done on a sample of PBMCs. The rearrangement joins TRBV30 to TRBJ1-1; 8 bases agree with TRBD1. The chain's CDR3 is CAWTPGQGTEAFF. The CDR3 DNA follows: TGTGCCTGGACCCCCGGACAGGGCACTGAAGCTTTCTTT.